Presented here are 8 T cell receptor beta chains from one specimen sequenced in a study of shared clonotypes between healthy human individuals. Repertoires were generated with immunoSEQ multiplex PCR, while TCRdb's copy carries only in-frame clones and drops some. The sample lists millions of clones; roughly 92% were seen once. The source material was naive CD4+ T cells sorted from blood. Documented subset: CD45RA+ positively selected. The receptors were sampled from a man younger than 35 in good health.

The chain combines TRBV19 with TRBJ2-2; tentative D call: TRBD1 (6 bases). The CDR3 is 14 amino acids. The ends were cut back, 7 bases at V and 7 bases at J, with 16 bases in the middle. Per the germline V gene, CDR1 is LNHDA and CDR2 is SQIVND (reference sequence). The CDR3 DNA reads TGTGCCAGTAATGGGGACATCTGGCGCGGGGAGCTGTTTTTT. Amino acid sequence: CASNGDIWRGELFF.

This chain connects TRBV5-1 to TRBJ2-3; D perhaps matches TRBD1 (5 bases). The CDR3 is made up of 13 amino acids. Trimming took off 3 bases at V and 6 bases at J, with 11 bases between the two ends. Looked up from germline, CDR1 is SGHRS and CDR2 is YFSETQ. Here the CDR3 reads CASSSNGADTQYF. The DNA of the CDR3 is TGCGCCAGCAGCTCCAATGGGGCGGATACGCAGTATTTT. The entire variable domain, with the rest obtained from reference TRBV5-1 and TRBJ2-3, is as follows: KAGVTQTPRYLIKTRGQQVTLSCSPISGHRSVSWYQQTPGQGLQFLFEYFSETQRNKGNFPGRFSGRQFSNSRSEMNVSTLELGDSALYLCASSSNGADTQYFGPGTRLTVL.

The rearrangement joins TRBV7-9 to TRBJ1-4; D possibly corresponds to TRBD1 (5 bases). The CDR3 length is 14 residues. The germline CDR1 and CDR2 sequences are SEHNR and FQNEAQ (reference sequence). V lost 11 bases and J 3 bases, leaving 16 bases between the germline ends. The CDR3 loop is CAPIGGVANEKLFF. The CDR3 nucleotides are TGTGCCCCGATCGGGGGGGTAGCTAATGAAAAACTGTTTTTT.

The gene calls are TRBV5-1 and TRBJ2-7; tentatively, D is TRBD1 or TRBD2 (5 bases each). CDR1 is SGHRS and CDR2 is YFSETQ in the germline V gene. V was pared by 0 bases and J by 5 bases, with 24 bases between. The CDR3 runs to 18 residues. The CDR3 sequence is CASSLGPGQIGLHNEQYF. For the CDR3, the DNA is TGCGCCAGCAGCTTGGGCCCAGGGCAAATTGGACTGCACAACGAGCAGTACTTC.

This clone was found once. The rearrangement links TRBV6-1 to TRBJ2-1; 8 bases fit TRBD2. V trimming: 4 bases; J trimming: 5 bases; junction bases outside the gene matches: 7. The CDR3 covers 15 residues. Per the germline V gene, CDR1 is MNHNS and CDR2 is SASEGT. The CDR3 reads CASSGKRGPNNEQFF. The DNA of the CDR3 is TGTGCCAGCAGTGGGAAGCGGGGGCCCAACAATGAGCAGTTCTTC.

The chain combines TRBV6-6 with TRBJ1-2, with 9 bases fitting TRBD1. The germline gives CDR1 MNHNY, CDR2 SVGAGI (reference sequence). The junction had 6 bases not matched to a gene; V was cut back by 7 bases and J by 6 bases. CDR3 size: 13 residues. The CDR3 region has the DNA TGTGCCAGCACCCTCGACAGGGGGGATGGCTACACCTTC. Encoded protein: CASTLDRGDGYTF.

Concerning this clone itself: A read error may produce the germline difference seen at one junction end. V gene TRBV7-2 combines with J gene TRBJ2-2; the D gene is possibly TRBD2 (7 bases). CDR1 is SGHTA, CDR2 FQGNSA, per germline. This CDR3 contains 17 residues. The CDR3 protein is CASSLIGGGANTRELFF. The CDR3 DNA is TGTGCCAGCAGCTTAATTGGTGGGGGGGCAAACACCAGGGAGCTGTTTTTT.

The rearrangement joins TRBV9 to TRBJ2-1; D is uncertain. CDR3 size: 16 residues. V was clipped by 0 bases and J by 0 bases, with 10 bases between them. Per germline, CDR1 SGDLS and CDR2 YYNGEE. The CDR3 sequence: CASSVDASPSYNEQFF. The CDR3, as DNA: TGTGCCAGCAGCGTAGATGCTAGTCCCTCCTACAATGAGCAGTTCTTC.